The sequence of this T cell receptor (beta chain) was determined in a study of control samples from healthy donors and cancer patients. The protocol was immunoSEQ multiplex PCR, while the TCRdb copy is restricted to in-frame clones and leaves out a portion. This table holds tens of thousands of clones, about 85% found once. Germline CDR1 is SGHNT and CDR2 is YYREEE (reference sequence). The CDR3 runs to 14 residues. The V end lost 4 bases, the J end lost 8 bases, and 16 bases lay between the germline ends. The source of this sequence is a man aged 55 to 70 with head and neck cancer. This sequence joins TRBV5-4 and TRBJ2-1; D is perhaps TRBD2 (5 bases). The sequenced material came from PBMCs. The CDR3 reads CASSPGGSLDEQFF. Written as DNA, the CDR3 is TGTGCCAGCAGCCCCGGTGGGAGTCTAGATGAGCAGTTCTTC.